Presented here are 8 T cell receptor beta chains from one specimen sequenced in a study of patients and donors after allogeneic stem cell transplantation. Via MiXCR, TCRdb re-called the RT-PCR reads, giving one row per CDR3 protein. Of about 230,000 distinct CDR3 sequences listed, 13% to 15% are singletons. The sample consisted of blood, either unsorted or a sorted T cell fraction (not recorded which). The receptor source for this set is a human donor who was either an allogeneic HSCT recipient or a stem cell or donor lymphocyte infusion donor (not recorded which). It is not recorded whose cells these are; they may come from a transplant donor.

This clonotype was counted many times. The chain couples TRBV5-1 to TRBJ1-1, with D tentatively TRBD1 (6 bases). Trimming pared 0 bases from V and 1 base from J, leaving 7 bases between. From germline, CDR1 is SGHRS and CDR2 YFSETQ. The CDR3 is 14 residues long. The CDR3 coding sequence is TGCGCCAGCAGCTTGGCCAGGGGGAACACTGAAGCTTTCTTT. Translating gives CASSLARGNTEAFF.

At least ten counts were recorded for this clonotype. The genes are TRBV5-6 and TRBJ2-1; D is perhaps TRBD1 or TRBD2 (5 bases each). Trimming pared 3 bases from V and 2 bases from J, leaving 12 bases between. Germline CDR1 SGHDT, CDR2 YYEEEE. This CDR3 is built from 15 residues. CDR3 nucleotide sequence: TGTGCCAGCAGCTCGGGGCGTCGAACCTACAATGAGCAGTTCTTC. Residues: CASSSGRRTYNEQFF.

A few counts support this clonotype. The chain has TRBV7-3 and TRBJ2-1, with TRBD2 matching over 11 bases. V was pared by 4 bases and J by 6 bases, with 5 bases of the junction left unmatched. The CDR3 is 15 residues long. CDR1 SGHTA and CDR2 FQGTGA come from the germline V gene. The CDR3 sequence: CASSYSGGAGNEQFF. CDR3 bases: TGTGCCAGCAGCTATAGCGGGGGGGCGGGCAATGAGCAGTTCTTC.

CDR3 region: CASSGRVRTEAFF. The CDR3 nucleotides are TGTGCCAGCTCGGGCAGGGTGAGGACTGAAGCTTTCTTT. The chain uses TRBV18 and TRBJ1-1; weak D call: TRBD1 (5 bases). Germline lookup yields CDR1 KGHSH and CDR2 LQKENI. CDR3 length equals 13 residues. V lost 6 bases and J lost 5, with 13 bases in between. Using reference TRBV18 and TRBJ1-1 for the parts outside the CDR3, the full variable domain is NAGVMQNPRHLVRRRGQEARLRCSPMKGHSHVYWYRQLPEEGLKFMVYLQKENIIDESGMPKERFSAEFPKEGPSILRIQQVVRGDSAAYFCASSGRVRTEAFFGQGTRLTVV.

This clonotype was detected only a few times. The J gene is TRBJ1-6, the V gene TRBV20-1; no firm D call. The CDR3 sequence is 14 residues long. The V end was cut by 1 base, the J end by 2 bases, with 6 bases between. CDR1 is DFQATT and CDR2 is SNEGSKA in the germline V gene (reference sequence). The CDR3, as DNA: TGCAGTGCTAGAGGGTTAACCTATAATTCACCCCTCCACTTT. Translating gives CSARGLTYNSPLHF.

The chain employs TRBV29-1 and TRBJ1-1; D gene unclear. This CDR3 has 12 amino acids. Germline V gene lookup returns CDR1 SQVTM and CDR2 ANQGSEA. The V and J ends lost 6 bases and 3 bases respectively, with 11 bases between them. The CDR3 nucleotides are TGCAGCGTCGGAGGGTCTCACACTGAAGCTTTCTTT. This codes for CSVGGSHTEAFF.

This clonotype has ten or more counts. The chain recombines TRBV7-2 with TRBJ1-1, with 9 bases lining up with TRBD1. CDR1 is SGHTA, CDR2 FQGNSA, per germline. The ends lost 0 bases at V and 5 bases at J; junction bases unmatched: 7. The CDR3 is 16 amino acids. The CDR3 here is CASSLAENRGLTEAFF. DNA for the CDR3: TGTGCCAGCAGCTTAGCGGAAAACAGGGGGCTGACTGAAGCTTTCTTT.

The chain combines TRBV27 with TRBJ1-2; D is unclear. Germline assignment: CDR1 MNHEY and CDR2 SMNVEV (reference sequence). This CDR3 comprises 13 residues. V was cut by 5 bases and J by 9 bases, with 16 bases left in between. CDR3 region: CASSTMGFSSYTF. As DNA, the CDR3 is TGTGCCAGCAGTACGATGGGGTTTAGTAGCTACACCTTC.